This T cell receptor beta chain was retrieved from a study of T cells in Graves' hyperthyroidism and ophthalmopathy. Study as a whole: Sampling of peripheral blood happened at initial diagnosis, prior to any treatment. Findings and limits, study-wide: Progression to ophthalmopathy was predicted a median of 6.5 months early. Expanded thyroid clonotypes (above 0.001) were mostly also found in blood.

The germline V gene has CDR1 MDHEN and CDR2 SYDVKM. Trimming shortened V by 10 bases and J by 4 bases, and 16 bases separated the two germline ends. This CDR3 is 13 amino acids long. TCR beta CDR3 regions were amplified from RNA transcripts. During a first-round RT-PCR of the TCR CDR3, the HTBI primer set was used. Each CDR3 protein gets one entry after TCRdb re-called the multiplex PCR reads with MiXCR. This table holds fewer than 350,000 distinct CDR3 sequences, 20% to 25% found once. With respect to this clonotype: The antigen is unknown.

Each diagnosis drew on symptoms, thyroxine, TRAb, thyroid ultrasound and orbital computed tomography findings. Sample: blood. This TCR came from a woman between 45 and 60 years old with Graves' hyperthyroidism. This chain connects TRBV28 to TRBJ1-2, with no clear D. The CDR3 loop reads CATPTRNGYGYTF. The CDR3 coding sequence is TGTGCCACTCCGACCCGGAACGGCTATGGCTACACCTTC.